This is a list of T cell receptor beta chains from one sample in a study. Each CDR3 protein is one row after TCRdb ran MiXCR on the 5' RACE reads. The table includes about 42,000 distinct CDR3 sequences, around 20% detected once. The source material was Tregs sorted from blood. The receptors come from a female donor with breast cancer. The conserved cysteine and the conserved F or W are not part of the CDR3 here. D genes are given only for firm matches. Clone sizes are given selectively: once, few, many, or a class where the clone is expanded.

V gene	J gene	D gene	clone size	CDR3 protein
TRBV5-1	TRBJ2-1	.	many	ASSFAGGDYNEQF
TRBV4-1	TRBJ1-1	.	many	ASSDGVDTEAF
TRBV5-1	TRBJ2-7	.	.	ASSLGGKTYAQY
TRBV2	TRBJ2-4	.	few	ASSKGDVRNIQY
TRBV10-3	TRBJ2-7	TRBD2	many	ATRLAGNEQY
TRBV7-3	TRBJ2-1	TRBD2	few	ASSWAGLAGVDEQF
TRBV29-1	TRBJ1-1	.	.	SVGLGLNTEAF
TRBV12-3/TRBV12-4	TRBJ2-7	.	many	ASSLGGTYEQY
TRBV5-1	TRBJ2-5	.	many	ASSLAGGLQTQY
TRBV27	TRBJ1-5	.	many	ASSLLPSSNQPQH
TRBV27	TRBJ2-7	TRBD2	.	ASSYIGGAGVSEQY
TRBV9	TRBJ1-5	TRBD1	many	ASSDGDSSNQPQH
TRBV11-2	TRBJ1-1	.	.	ASSLLAGSNTEAF
TRBV20-1	TRBJ1-1	.	few	SARDRGNTEAF
TRBV4-1	TRBJ2-1	.	.	ASSQVDREQF
TRBV7-9	TRBJ2-5	.	few	ASSSTAQETQY
TRBV7-9	TRBJ1-1	.	many	ASSRTQLNTEAF
TRBV9	TRBJ2-1	.	.	ASSVGYSYNEQF
TRBV7-2	TRBJ2-2	.	.	ASSSTSRNTGELF
TRBV7-9	TRBJ1-2	TRBD1	few	ASSPSRDSPGVDGYT
TRBV7-9	TRBJ2-3	TRBD2	few	ASTGRVKGPDTQY
TRBV19	TRBJ2-2	TRBD1	few	ASSTGQGDTGELF